The 14 T cell receptor beta chains presented below share a single source sample, sequenced in a study of long-term antiretroviral therapy in people with HIV. The immunoSEQ assay was v3.0, run at survey level. Sequenced by immunoSEQ multiplex PCR; TCRdb stores in-frame clones only, minus some. The table includes 16,000 or so clones, around 87% detected once. Sequenced material: unsorted PBMCs, taken 0.7 years before starting antiretroviral therapy. The receptors derive from a man between 50 and 59 years old with HIV.

The V and J genes are TRBV5-1 and TRBJ1-6; a weak D match, TRBD1 (5 bases). V was shortened by 5 bases and J by 5 bases, with 11 bases between the two germline ends. Germline V gives CDR1 SGHRS, CDR2 YFSETQ. The CDR3 sequence is 14 residues long. The CDR3 spells CASRGEPDNSPLHF. The CDR3 region has the DNA TGCGCCAGCAGGGGGGAACCGGATAATTCACCCCTCCACTTT.

This rearrangement joins TRBV5-4 to TRBJ2-5, with D maybe TRBD2 (5 bases). The CDR3 is 13 amino acids. Per the germline V gene, CDR1 is SGHNT and CDR2 is YYREEE (reference sequence). V was trimmed by 0 bases and J by 5 bases, leaving 8 bases between them. The CDR3 DNA reads as TGTGCCAGCAGCTTGGCTGGCGGGGAGACCCAGTACTTC. The encoded protein is CASSLAGGETQYF.

The chain has TRBV6-5 and TRBJ2-5; TRBD2 might be the D (5 bases). The germline CDR1 and CDR2 sequences are MNHEY and SVGAGI. Trimming removed 7 bases from V and 2 bases from J, with 5 bases in between. The CDR3 loop spans 11 amino acids. This CDR3 reads CASTGQETQYF. The CDR3 DNA reads TGTGCCAGCACGGGGCAAGAGACCCAGTACTTC.

This chain connects TRBV19 to TRBJ1-1; D is undetermined. The CDR3 consists of 13 residues. V was pared by 9 bases and J by 5 bases, with 16 bases between. Germline V CDR1 and CDR2: LNHDA, SQIVND (reference sequence). CDR3 loop: CASDSRAVTEAFF. The CDR3 nucleotides read TGTGCCAGCGATTCGAGGGCGGTGACTGAAGCTTTCTTT. The full variable domain, rest sourced from reference TRBV19 and TRBJ1-1, is DGGITQSPKYLFRKEGQNVTLSCEQNLNHDAMYWYRQDPGQGLRLIYYSQIVNDFQKGDIAEGYSVSREKKESFPLTVTSAQKNPTAFYLCASDSRAVTEAFFGQGTRLTVV.

V is TRBV10-3 and J is TRBJ2-5, with D perhaps matching TRBD2 (6 bases). Germline V lookup: CDR1 ENHRY, CDR2 SYGVKD. The CDR3 is 13 residues long. Trimming pared 7 bases from V and 5 bases from J, leaving 14 bases between. The DNA for the CDR3 is TGTGCCATCACCCGGGAGCCAGCGGAGACCCAGTACTTC. Amino acids: CAITREPAETQYF.

This rearrangement joins TRBV11-3 to TRBJ2-7; 11 bases match TRBD1. Germline CDR1 reads SGHNT; CDR2 reads YENEEA. CDR3 size: 15 residues. The trim removed 0 bases at V and 3 bases at J, leaving 1 base unmatched. The chain's CDR3 is CASSLEGTGGYEQYF. As DNA, the CDR3 is TGTGCCAGCAGCTTAGAGGGGACAGGGGGCTACGAGCAGTACTTC. Supplemented by reference TRBV11-3 and TRBJ2-7, the full variable domain reads EAGVVQSPRYKIIEKKQPVAFWCNPISGHNTLYWYLQNLGQGPELLIRYENEEAVDDSQLPKDRFSAERLKGVDSTLKIQPAELGDSAVYLCASSLEGTGGYEQYFGPGTRLTVT.

J is TRBJ2-3 and V is TRBV6-1; D possibly corresponds to TRBD2 (6 bases). Germline V gives CDR1 MNHNS, CDR2 SASEGT. This CDR3 spans 15 amino acids. Trimming shortened V by 6 bases and J by 2 bases, and 15 bases separated the two germline ends. The DNA of the CDR3 is TGTGCCAGCAGCCCCGGAGGAGGGGCCACAGATACGCAGTATTTT. Its protein product is CASSPGGGATDTQYF.

The chain joins TRBV10-3 to TRBJ2-1, with D unresolved. V was pared by 3 bases and J by 0 bases, with 9 bases between. Germline CDR1 and CDR2: ENHRY and SYGVKD. This CDR3 contains 15 residues. The CDR3 region has the DNA TGTGCCATCAGTGAAGGCTCCAACTCCTACAATGAGCAGTTCTTC. Residues: CAISEGSNSYNEQFF.

This clone was detected only once. The V gene is TRBV7-9, the J gene TRBJ1-1; D is unclear. Trimming stripped 5 bases from V and 4 bases from J, with 20 bases between. Germline values: CDR1 SEHNR, CDR2 FQNEAQ (reference sequence). The CDR3 runs 16 residues. The CDR3 DNA reads TGTGCCAGCAGCCGAGGTATCGAGCTGCTTAGCACTGAAGCTTTCTTT. Translating it yields CASSRGIELLSTEAFF. Complete variable domain (other parts from reference TRBV7-9 and TRBJ1-1): DTGVSQNPRHKITKRGQNVTFRCDPISEHNRLYWYRQTLGQGPEFLTYFQNEAQLEKSRLLSDRFSAERPKGSFSTLEIQRTEQGDSAMYLCASSRGIELLSTEAFFGQGTRLTVV.

V is TRBV7-3 and J is TRBJ2-7; 8 nucleotides line up with TRBD2. This CDR3 has 14 residues. CDR1 and CDR2 from the germline V gene are SGHTA and FQGTGA. V lost 3 bases, J lost 6 bases, and 7 bases stayed unmatched. CDR3 protein: CASSLESGSSEQYF. The CDR3 nucleotides read TGTGCCAGCAGCTTGGAAAGCGGGAGTAGCGAGCAGTACTTC.

This chain connects TRBV7-3 to TRBJ2-3; 8 bases are shared with TRBD1. Germline V lookup: CDR1 SGHTA, CDR2 FQGTGA. With 0 bases clipped from V and 5 bases from J, the junction kept 7 bases outside the gene matches. CDR3 length: 16 residues. CDR3 residues: CASSLTAQGAIDTQYF. The CDR3 DNA follows: TGTGCCAGCAGCTTAACGGCGCAGGGGGCGATAGATACGCAGTATTTT.

CDR3 DNA: TGTGCCAGCAGCGACTCCTCCCAGAACGAGCAGTACTTC. Translation: CASSDSSQNEQYF. The V and J genes are TRBV7-9 and TRBJ2-7; D remains unclear. The CDR3 is 13 amino acids. V gave up 5 bases and J gave up 5 bases, with 13 bases separating them. Germline CDR1 and CDR2: SEHNR and FQNEAQ (reference sequence).

This clone appeared a single time. The J gene is TRBJ1-5, the V gene TRBV9, with D unresolved. Germline CDR1 SGDLS, CDR2 YYNGEE. The CDR3 extends over 14 amino acids. Trimming removed 4 bases from V and 3 bases from J, with 11 bases in between. The CDR3 spells CASSPADYNQPQHF. The CDR3 DNA reads TGTGCCAGCAGCCCAGCGGACTACAATCAGCCCCAGCATTTT.

The J gene is TRBJ1-2, the V gene TRBV7-9; D is perhaps TRBD1 (6 bases). V lost 3 bases to trimming and J lost 6 bases, with 11 bases between them. Germline loops: CDR1 SEHNR, CDR2 FQNEAQ (reference sequence). The CDR3 totals 13 residues. The CDR3 DNA is TGTGCCAGCAGCTTCGTTACAGGGAATGGCTACACCTTC. Its protein product is CASSFVTGNGYTF.